This paragraph reports one TCR beta chain. Its antigen is unidentified. This sample is part of a study of identifying expanded T cells in peripheral blood. The germline gives CDR1 SGHRS, CDR2 YFSETQ. There are 17 residues in the CDR3. After removal of 0 bases from V and 3 bases from J, the junction contained 9 bases not matched to a gene. Assay: immunoSEQ multiplex PCR; the TCRdb copy retains only in-frame clones and omits some. The table includes tens of thousands of clones, about nine tenths detected once. Study observations and caveats: Technical replicates showed about 1.2 changed clones; approximately two weeks about 16; four weeks 19.

Healthy donors had no documented immune events, such as infections, while sampled. The sequencing input was blood. This receptor was obtained from a person between 18 and 75 years old in good health. The gene calls are TRBV5-1 and TRBJ2-3, with TRBD2 matching 8 bases. DNA for the CDR3: TGCGCCAGCAGCTTGGTCTTAGCGGGGTTTGAGACAGATACGCAGTATTTT. Translating gives CASSLVLAGFETDTQYF.